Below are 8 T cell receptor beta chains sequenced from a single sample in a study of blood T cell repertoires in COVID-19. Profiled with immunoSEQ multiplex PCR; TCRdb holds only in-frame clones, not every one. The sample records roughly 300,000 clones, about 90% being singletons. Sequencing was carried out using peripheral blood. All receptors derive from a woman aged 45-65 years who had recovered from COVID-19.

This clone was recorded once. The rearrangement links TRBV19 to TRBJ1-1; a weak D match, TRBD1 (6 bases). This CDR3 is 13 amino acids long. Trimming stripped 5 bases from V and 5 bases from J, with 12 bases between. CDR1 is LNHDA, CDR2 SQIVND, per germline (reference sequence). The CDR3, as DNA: TGTGCCAGTAGTCTGGGGGCAGGGACTGAAGCTTTCTTT. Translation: CASSLGAGTEAFF.

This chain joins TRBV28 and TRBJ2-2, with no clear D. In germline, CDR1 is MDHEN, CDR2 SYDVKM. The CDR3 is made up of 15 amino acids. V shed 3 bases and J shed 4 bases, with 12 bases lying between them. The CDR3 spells CASSFLLVSTGELFF. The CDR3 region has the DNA TGTGCCAGCAGTTTTCTCCTAGTGAGCACCGGGGAGCTGTTTTTT.

The CDR3 loop is CASSQVGSKYGYTF. CDR3 coding DNA: TGCGCCAGCAGCCAAGTTGGCAGTAAATATGGCTACACCTTC. The chain couples TRBV4-3 to TRBJ1-2; D ambiguous. Trimming pared 1 base from V and 5 bases from J, leaving 11 bases between. Germline values: CDR1 LGHNA, CDR2 YSLEER. CDR3 size: 14 residues.

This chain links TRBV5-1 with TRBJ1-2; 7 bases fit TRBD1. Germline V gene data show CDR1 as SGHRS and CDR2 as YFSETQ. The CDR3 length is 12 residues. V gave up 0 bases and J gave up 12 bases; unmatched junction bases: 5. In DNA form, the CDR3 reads TGCGCCAGCAGCTTGGGGACAGGACGTAACACCTTC. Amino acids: CASSLGTGRNTF.

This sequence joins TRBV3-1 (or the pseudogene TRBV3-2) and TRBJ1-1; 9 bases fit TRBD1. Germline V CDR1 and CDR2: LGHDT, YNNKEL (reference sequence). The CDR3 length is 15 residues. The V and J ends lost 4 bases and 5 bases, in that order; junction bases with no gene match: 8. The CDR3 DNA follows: TGTGCCAGCAGCCCCCCCCGGGACAGGGTTACTGAAGCTTTCTTT. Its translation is CASSPPRDRVTEAFF.

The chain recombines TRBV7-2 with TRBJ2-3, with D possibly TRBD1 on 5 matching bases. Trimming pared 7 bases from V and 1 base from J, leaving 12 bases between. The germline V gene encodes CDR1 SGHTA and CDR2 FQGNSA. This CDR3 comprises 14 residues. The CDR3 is CASIPKTGTDTQYF. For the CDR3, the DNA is TGTGCCAGCATCCCTAAGACAGGCACAGATACGCAGTATTTT.

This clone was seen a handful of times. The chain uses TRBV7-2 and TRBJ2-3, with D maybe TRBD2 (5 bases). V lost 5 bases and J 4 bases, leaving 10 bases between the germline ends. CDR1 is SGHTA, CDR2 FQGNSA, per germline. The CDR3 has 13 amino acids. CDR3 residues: CASSRGWADTQYF. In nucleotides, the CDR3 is TGTGCCAGCAGCAGAGGGTGGGCAGATACGCAGTATTTT.

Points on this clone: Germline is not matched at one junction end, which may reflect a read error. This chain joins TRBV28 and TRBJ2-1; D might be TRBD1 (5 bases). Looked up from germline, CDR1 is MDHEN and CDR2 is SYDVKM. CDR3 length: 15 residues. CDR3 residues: CASSSRRVSDNEQFF. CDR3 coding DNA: TGTGCCAGCAGTTCCCGCAGGGTCTCCGACAATGAGCAGTTCTTC.